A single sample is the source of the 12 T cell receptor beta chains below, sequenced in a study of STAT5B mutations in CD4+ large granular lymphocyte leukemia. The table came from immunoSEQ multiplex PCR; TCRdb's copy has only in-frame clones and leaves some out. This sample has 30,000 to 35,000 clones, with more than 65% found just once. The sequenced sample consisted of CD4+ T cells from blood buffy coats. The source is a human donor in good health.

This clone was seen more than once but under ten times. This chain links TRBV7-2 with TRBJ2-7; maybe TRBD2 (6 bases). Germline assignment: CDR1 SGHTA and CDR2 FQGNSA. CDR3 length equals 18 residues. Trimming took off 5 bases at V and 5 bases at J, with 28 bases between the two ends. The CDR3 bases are TGTGCCAGCAGCGGTCTTAGGGCAGGGAGGTTATCTTTACACGAGCAGTACTTC. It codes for CASSGLRAGRLSLHEQYF.

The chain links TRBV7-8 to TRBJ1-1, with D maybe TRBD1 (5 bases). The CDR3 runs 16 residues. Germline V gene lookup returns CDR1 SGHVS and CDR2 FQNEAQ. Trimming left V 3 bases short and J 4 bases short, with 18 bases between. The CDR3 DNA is TGTGCCAGCAGCTTGCAGGCGTTGGGGCCGGGCACTGAAGCTTTCTTT. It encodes CASSLQALGPGTEAFF.

The CDR3 here is CASSLARNTEAFF. The CDR3 region has the DNA TGTGCCAGCAGCTTAGCCAGGAACACTGAAGCTTTCTTT. This sequence joins TRBV7-2 and TRBJ1-1; D is ambiguous. Between the trimmed V and J ends, which lost 0 bases and 1 base, there was a span of 3 bases. Germline V lookup: CDR1 SGHTA, CDR2 FQGNSA. This CDR3 spans 13 amino acids.

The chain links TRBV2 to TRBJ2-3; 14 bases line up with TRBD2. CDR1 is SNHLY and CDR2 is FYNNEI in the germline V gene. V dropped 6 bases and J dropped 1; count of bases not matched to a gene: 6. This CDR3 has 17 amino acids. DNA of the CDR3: TGTGCCAGCAGGAGACTAGCGGGGGGGCCTCGCACAGATACGCAGTATTTT. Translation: CASRRLAGGPRTDTQYF.

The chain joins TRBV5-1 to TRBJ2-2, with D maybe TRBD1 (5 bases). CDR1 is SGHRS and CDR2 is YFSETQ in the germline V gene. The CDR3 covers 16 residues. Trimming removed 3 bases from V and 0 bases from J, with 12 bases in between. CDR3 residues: CASSSGDRANTGELFF. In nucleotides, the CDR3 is TGCGCCAGCAGCTCAGGAGACAGAGCGAACACCGGGGAGCTGTTTTTT.

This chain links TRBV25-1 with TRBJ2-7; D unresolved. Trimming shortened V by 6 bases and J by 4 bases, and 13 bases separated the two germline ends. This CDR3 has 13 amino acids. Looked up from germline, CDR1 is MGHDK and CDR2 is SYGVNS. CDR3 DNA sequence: TGTGCCAGCAGAATCTCGGGCGTATACGAGCAGTACTTC. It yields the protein CASRISGVYEQYF.

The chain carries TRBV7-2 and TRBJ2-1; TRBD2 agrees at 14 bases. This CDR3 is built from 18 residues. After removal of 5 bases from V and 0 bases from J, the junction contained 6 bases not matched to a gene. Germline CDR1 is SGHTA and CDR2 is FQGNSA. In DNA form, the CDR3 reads TGTGCCAGCAGCGTGGGACTAGCGGGGGTAAGCTCCTACAATGAGCAGTTCTTC. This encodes CASSVGLAGVSSYNEQFF.

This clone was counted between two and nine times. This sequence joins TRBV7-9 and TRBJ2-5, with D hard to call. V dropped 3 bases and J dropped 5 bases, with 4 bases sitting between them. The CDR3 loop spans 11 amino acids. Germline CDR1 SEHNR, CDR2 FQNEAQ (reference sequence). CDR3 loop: CASSFRETQYF. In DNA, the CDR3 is TGTGCCAGCAGCTTTAGGGAGACCCAGTACTTC.

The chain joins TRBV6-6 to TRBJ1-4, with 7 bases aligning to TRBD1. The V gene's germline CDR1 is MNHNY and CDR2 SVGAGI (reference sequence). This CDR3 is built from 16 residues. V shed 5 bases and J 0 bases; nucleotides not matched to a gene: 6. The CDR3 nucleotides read TGTGCCAGCAGTAGACAGGGTCCTACAACTAATGAAAAACTGTTTTTT. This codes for CASSRQGPTTNEKLFF.

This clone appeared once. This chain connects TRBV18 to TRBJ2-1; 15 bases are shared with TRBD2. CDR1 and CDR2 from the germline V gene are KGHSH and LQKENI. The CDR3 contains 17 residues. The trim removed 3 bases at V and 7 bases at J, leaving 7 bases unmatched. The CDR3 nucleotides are TGTGCCAGCTCACCGATCGGACTAGCGGGAGGGCATAATGAGCAGTTCTTC. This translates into CASSPIGLAGGHNEQFF.

The CDR3 bases are TGTGCCAGCAGCTTATCAGGCTCGACGGGGGGCCAGTATTTT. As protein: CASSLSGSTGGQYF. The chain carries TRBV7-8 and TRBJ2-3; tentative D call: TRBD2 (7 bases). V lost 2 bases and J lost 12, with 18 bases in between. The germline V gene has CDR1 SGHVS and CDR2 FQNEAQ. This CDR3 has 14 residues.

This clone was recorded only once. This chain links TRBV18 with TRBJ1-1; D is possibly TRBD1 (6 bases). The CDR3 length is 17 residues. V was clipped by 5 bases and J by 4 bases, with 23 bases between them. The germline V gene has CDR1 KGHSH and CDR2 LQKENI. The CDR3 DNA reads TGTGCCAGCTCAGACTCATCCAGGGGAGGCGCCGGCACTGAAGCTTTCTTT. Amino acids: CASSDSSRGGAGTEAFF.